This section outlines one TCR beta chain sequence together with its context. Antigen unknown. TCRdb's copy holds only in-frame clones and misses some; the assay was immunoSEQ multiplex PCR. Of 76,000 or so clones listed, 94% are singletons. This CDR3 has 22 residues. V lost 3 bases to trimming and J lost 1 base; unmatched junction nucleotides: 21. Germline V gene lookup returns CDR1 MDHEN and CDR2 SYDVKM. These data belong to a study of cytomegalovirus exposure and HLA in healthy donors. Regarding the study as a whole: Cytomegalovirus association was listed for approximately 160 TCR beta chains. The tendency of first-cohort TCR clusters to co-occur in the 90 to 150 validation repertoires emerged from a later analysis. A few chains linked to CMV were shown in vitro to be specific for CMV antigens. Most TCR sequences were uncommon, yet certain public TCRs appeared in many donors.

The J gene is TRBJ1-1, the V gene TRBV28; 12 positions match TRBD1. Sequenced: PBMCs. The sequence came from a woman aged 18-30 years in good health and CMV-seronegative. The CDR3: CASSFPRFRDRGPSITNTEAFF. The CDR3 nucleotides read TGTGCCAGCAGTTTTCCCCGATTCCGGGACAGGGGGCCTTCAATTACGAACACTGAAGCTTTCTTT.